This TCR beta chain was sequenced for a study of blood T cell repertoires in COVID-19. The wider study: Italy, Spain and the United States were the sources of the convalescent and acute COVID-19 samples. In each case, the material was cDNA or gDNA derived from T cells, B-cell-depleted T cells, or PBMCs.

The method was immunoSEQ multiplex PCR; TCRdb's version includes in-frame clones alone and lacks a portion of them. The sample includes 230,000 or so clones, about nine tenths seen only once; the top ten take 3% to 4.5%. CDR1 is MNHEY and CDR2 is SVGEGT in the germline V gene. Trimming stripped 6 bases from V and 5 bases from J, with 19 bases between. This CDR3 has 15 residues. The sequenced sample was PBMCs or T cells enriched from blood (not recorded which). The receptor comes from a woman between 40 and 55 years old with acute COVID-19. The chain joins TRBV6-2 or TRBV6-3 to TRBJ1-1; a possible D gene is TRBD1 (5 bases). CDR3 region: CASRPAQLGGTEAFF. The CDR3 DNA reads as TGTGCCAGCAGACCTGCCCAACTTGGGGGGACTGAAGCTTTCTTT.